A single T cell receptor (beta chain) is shown here with its context. No antigen is known for it. The source of the sample is a study of cytomegalovirus exposure and HLA in healthy donors. Whole-study context: Roughly 180 million T cells yielded approximately 100 million unique TCR beta sequences, as an earlier analysis found. Study-level findings and limits: A few of the chains that were CMV-associated were confirmed in vitro to be specific for CMV antigens. What a later analysis reportedly showed was that an Asian-associated ancestry cluster had fewer N-insertions than the approximately 670-donor mean.

The PCR made use of 60 Vbeta and 13 Jbeta primers. TCRdb keeps only in-frame clones here, not all; method: immunoSEQ multiplex PCR. The table records 95,000 to 100,000 clones, about four fifths of them present only once. Trimming took off 0 bases at V and 4 bases at J, with 7 bases between the two ends. The germline gives CDR1 SGDLS, CDR2 YYNGEE. This CDR3 spans 13 amino acids. This chain links TRBV9 with TRBJ2-5; D unclear. The sequence was obtained from a female donor in good health and CMV-seropositive. Sequencing was carried out using PBMCs. CDR3 bases: TGTGCCAGCAGCGTAGACAACGTAGAGACCCAGTACTTC. Residues: CASSVDNVETQYF.